The source of this T cell receptor (beta chain) is a study of T cell repertoires in cytomegalovirus infection. About the study: A matching HLA type, together with CMV infection, was signaled by public TCR beta signatures. Study findings and constraints: Frequencies of public TCR beta families were cumulated, and this identified carriers of CMV plus the relevant HLA. Within the response measured ex vivo, HLA-C-restricted CMV-specific TCR beta clonotypes were dominant.

V gave up 3 bases and J gave up 1 base, with 9 bases separating them. The CDR3 runs 14 residues. The V gene's germline CDR1 is SGHAT and CDR2 FQNNGV. Using its own MiXCR run on the reads, TCRdb lists one record per CDR3 protein. The sample shows some 680,000 distinct CDR3 sequences, roughly 35% of them seen only once. This clonotype was recorded many times. What it binds is unknown. The chain employs TRBV11-2 and TRBJ1-1, with D unclear. The sequenced material came from PBMCs. The TCR comes from a human donor in good health (CMV status not recorded). Some clones in this sample may be carry-over from other donors' samples. As DNA, the CDR3 is TGTGCCAGCAGCTTCGTAGGTAGGAACACTGAAGCTTTCTTT. This gives the protein CASSFVGRNTEAFF.